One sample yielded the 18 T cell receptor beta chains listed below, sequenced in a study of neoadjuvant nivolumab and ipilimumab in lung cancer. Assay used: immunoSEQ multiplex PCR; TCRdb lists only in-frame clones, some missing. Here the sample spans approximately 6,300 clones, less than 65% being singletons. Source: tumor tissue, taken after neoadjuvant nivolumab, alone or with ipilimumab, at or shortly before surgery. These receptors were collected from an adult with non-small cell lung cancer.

The CDR3 DNA sequence: TGTGCCAGCAGTCTCTCCGGACAGAACTATGGCTACACCTTC. Protein sequence: CASSLSGQNYGYTF. This chain connects TRBV25-1 to TRBJ1-2; tentatively, D is TRBD1 (6 bases). Trimming stripped 5 bases from V and 2 bases from J, with 12 bases between. Germline lookup yields CDR1 MGHDK and CDR2 SYGVNS. The CDR3 covers 14 residues.

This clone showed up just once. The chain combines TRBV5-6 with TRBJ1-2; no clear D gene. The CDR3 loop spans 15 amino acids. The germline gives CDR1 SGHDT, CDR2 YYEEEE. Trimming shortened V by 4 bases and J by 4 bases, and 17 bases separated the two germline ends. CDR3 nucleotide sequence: TGTGCCAGCAGCCCTCAACCTCGTACGAGCTATGGCTACACCTTC. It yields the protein CASSPQPRTSYGYTF.

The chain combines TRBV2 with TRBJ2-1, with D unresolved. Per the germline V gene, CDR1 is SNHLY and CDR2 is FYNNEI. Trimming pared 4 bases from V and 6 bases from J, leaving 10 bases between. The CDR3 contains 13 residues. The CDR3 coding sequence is TGTGCCAGCAGTGTGCGGCAGTTCAATGAGCAGTTCTTC. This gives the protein CASSVRQFNEQFF.

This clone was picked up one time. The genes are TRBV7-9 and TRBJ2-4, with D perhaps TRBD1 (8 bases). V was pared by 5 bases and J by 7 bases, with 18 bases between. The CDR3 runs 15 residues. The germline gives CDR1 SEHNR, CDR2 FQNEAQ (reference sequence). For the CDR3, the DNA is TGTGCCAGCAGCCCCGGACAGGGAGGGGTGAACATTCAGTACTTC. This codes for CASSPGQGGVNIQYF.

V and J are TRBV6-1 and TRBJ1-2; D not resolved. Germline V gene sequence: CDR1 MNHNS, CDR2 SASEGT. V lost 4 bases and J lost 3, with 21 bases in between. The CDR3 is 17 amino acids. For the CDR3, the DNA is TGTGCCAGCAGTGTGGGCCGGACGGCCGACGCCTACTATGGCTACACCTTC. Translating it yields CASSVGRTADAYYGYTF.

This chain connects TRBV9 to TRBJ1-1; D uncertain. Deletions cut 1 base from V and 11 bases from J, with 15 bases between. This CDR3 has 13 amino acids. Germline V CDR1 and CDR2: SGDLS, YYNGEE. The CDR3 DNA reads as TGTGCCAGCAGCGTACTCAGTGAACAGCGGGCTTTCTTT. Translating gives CASSVLSEQRAFF.

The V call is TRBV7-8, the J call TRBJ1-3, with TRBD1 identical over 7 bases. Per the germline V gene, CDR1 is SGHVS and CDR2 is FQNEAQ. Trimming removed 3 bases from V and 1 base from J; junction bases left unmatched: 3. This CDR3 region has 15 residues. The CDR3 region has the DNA TGTGCCAGCAGCTTTGACAGGGCTTCTGGAAACACCATATATTTT. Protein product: CASSFDRASGNTIYF.

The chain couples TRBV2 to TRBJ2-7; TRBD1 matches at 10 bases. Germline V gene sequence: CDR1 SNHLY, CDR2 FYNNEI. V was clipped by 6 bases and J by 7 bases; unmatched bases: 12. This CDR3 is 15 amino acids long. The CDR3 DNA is TGTGCCAGCAGAGAACCGGGACAGGGGTCTCGTGAGCAGTACTTC. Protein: CASREPGQGSREQYF.

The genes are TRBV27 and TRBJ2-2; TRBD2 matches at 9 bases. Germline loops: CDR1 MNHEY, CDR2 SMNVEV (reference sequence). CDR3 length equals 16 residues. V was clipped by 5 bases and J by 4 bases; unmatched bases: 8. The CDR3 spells CASSPPGLASTGELFF. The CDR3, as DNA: TGTGCCAGCAGTCCTCCGGGACTAGCTAGCACCGGGGAGCTGTTTTTT.

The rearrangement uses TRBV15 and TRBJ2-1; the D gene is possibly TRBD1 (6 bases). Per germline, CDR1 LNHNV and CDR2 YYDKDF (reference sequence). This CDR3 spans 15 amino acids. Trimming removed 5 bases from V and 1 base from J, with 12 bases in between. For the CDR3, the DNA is TGTGCCACCAGCTCGGGACATGCTTCCTACAATGAGCAGTTCTTC. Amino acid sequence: CATSSGHASYNEQFF.

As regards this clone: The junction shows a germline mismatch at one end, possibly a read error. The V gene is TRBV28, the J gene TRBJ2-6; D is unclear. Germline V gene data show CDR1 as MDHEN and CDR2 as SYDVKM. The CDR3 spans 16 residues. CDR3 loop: CASSPPVGSGANVLTF. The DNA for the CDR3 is TGCGCCAGCAGTCCCCCTGTGGGATCCGGGGCCAACGTCCTGACTTTC.

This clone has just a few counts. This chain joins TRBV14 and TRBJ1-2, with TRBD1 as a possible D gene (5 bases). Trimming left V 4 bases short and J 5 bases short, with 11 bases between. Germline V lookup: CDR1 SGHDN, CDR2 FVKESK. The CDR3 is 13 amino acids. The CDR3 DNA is TGTGCCAGCAGCCCAGGGTCCTTTTATGGCTACACCTTC. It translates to CASSPGSFYGYTF.

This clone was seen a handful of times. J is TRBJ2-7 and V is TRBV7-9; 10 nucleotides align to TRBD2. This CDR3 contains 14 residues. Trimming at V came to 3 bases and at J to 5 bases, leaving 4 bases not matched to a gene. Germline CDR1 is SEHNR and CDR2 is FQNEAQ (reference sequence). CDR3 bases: TGTGCCAGCAGCTTGAGCCTAGCGGGAGACGAGCAGTACTTC. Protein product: CASSLSLAGDEQYF.

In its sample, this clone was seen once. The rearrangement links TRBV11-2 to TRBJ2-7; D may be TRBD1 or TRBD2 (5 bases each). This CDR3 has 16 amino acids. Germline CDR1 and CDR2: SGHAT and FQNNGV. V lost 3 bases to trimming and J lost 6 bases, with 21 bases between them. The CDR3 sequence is CASSFGAGVGVAEQYF. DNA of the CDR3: TGTGCCAGCAGCTTCGGGGCAGGCGTTGGAGTGGCCGAGCAGTACTTC.

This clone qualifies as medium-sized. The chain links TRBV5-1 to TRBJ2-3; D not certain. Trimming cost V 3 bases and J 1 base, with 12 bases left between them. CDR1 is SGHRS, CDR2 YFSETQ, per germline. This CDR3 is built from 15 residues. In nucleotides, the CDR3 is TGCGCCAGCAGCTGGCCTCCATCCGGCACAGATACGCAGTATTTT. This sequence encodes CASSWPPSGTDTQYF.

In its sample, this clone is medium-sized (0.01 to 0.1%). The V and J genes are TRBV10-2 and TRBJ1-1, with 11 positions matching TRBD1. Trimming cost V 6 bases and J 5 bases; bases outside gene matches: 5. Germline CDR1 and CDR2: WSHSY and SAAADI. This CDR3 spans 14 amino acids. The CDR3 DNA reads TGCGCCAGCAGCGGACAGGGGGCTACGACTGAAGCTTTCTTT. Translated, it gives CASSGQGATTEAFF.

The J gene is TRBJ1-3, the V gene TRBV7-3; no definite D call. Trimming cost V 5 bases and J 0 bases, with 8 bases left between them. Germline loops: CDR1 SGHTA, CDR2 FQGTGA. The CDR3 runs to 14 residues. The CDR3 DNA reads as TGTGCCAGCAGCCCCTCTCCCTCTGGAAACACCATATATTTT. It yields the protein CASSPSPSGNTIYF.

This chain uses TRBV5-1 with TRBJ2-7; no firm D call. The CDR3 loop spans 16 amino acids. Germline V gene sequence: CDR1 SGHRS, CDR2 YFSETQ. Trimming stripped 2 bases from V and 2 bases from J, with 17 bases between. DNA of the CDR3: TGCGCCAGCAGCTTTTCCGTGGAAGGGCGAGCCTACGAGCAGTACTTC. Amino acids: CASSFSVEGRAYEQYF.